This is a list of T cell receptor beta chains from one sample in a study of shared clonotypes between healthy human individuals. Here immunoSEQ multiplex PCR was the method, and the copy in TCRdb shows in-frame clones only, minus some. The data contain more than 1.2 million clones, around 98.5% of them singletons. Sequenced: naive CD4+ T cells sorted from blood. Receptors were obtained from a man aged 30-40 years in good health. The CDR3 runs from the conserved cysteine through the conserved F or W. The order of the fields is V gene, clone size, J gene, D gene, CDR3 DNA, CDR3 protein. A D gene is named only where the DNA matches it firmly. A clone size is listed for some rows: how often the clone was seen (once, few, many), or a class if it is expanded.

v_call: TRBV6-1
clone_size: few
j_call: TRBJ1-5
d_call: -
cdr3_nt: TGTGCCAGCAGGGTCTCAATGGGGCCCCAGCATTTT
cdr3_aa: CASRVSMGPQHF

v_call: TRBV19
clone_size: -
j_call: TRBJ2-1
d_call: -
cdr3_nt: TGTGCCAGTAACCCTCAGGGAAATACCTACAATGAGCAGTTCTTC
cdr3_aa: CASNPQGNTYNEQFF

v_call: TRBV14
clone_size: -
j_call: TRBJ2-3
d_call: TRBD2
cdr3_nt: TGTGCCAGCAGCCAGGGACTAGCAGAAGATACGCAGTATTTT
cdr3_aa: CASSQGLAEDTQYF

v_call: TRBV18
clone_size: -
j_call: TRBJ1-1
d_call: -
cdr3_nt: TGTGCCAGCTCACCAACGGTAGGAGACACTGAAGCTTTCTTT
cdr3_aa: CASSPTVGDTEAFF

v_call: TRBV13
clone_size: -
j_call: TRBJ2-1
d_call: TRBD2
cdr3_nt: TGTGCCAGCAGTCGCGCCGTACTAGCGGGAGTGGATGAGCAGTTCTTC
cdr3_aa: CASSRAVLAGVDEQFF

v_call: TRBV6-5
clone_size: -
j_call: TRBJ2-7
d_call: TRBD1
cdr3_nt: TGTGCCAGCAGTTGGACAGGGGTTAGCTACGAGCAGTACTTC
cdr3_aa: CASSWTGVSYEQYF

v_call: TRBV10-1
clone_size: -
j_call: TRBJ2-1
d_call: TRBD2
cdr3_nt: TGCGCCAGCAGTGAGGGGGGCGGGAGGCCCCCCGCTGAGCAGTTCTTC
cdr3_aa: CASSEGGGRPPAEQFF

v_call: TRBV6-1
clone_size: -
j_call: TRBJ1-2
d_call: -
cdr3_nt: TGTGCCAGCAGCGCCGATGGAGTTGGGGGCTACACCTTC
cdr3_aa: CASSADGVGGYTF

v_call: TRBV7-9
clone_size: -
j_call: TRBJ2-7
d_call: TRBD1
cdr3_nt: TGTGCCAGCAGCTTTTACCCCCCTGGACAGGGGACGTACGAGCAGTACTTC
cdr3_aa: CASSFYPPGQGTYEQYF

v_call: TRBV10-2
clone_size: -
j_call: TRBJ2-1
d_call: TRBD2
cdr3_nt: TGCGCCAGCAGTGAGGTAGCGGGAGGGCCGAAGTTCTTC
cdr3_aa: CASSEVAGGPKFF

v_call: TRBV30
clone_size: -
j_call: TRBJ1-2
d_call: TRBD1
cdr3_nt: TGTGCCTGGACTCGGGACAGGGCGGACTATGGCTACACCTTC
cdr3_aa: CAWTRDRADYGYTF

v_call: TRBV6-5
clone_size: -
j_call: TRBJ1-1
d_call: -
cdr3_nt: TGTGCCAGCAGGAGGGTGTTGAACACTGAAGCTTTCTTT
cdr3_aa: CASRRVLNTEAFF

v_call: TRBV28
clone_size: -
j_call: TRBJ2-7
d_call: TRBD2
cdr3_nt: TGTGCCAGCAGCTCTCTAGCGGGAAGGCAGTACTTC
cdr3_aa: CASSSLAGRQYF

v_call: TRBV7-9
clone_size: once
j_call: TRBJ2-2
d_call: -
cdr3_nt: TGTGCCAGCAGCTTAGTAGCAGGAGCGGACACCGGGGAGCTGTTTTTT
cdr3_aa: CASSLVAGADTGELFF

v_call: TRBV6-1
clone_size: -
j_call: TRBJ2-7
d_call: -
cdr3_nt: TGTGCCAGCAGTGTTCAGGGCTCCTACGAGCAGTACTTC
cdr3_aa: CASSVQGSYEQYF

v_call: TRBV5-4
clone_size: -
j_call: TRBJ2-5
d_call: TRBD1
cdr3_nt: TGTGCCAGCAGACGCGACAGGGGGTTCCAAGAGACCCAGTACTTC
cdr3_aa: CASRRDRGFQETQYF

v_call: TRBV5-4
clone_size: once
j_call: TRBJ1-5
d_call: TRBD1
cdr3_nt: TGTGCCAGCAGCCGCGGCCCGACAGGGAGCGGTAGGAGCAATCAGCCCCAGCATTTT
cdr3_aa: CASSRGPTGSGRSNQPQHF

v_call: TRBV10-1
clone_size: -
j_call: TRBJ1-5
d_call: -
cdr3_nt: TGCGCCAGGGCCGGGACAATGGGCAATCAGCCCCAGCATTTT
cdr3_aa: CARAGTMGNQPQHF

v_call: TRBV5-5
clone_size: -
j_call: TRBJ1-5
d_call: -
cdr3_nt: TGTGCCAGCAGCCCGGTTGGGGGGTATGATCAGCCCCAGCATTTT
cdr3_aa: CASSPVGGYDQPQHF

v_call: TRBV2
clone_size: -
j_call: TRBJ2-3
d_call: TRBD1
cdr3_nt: TGTGCCAGCAGTGAGGAGGGGGGACAGGGGGCCGATACGCAGTATTTT
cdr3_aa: CASSEEGGQGADTQYF

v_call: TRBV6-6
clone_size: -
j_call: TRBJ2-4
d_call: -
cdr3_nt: TGTGCCAGCAGTCATGGACAGAAAAACATTCAGTACTTC
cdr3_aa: CASSHGQKNIQYF

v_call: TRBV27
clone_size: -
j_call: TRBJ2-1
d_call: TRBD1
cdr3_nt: TGTGCCAGCCGCCCGGGACAGGGACCCAGCTCCTACAATGAGCAGTTCTTC
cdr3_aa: CASRPGQGPSSYNEQFF

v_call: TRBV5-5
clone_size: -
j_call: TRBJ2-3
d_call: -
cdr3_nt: TGTGCCAGCAGCTTGGAGAAGAGCACAGATACGCAGTATTTT
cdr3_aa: CASSLEKSTDTQYF

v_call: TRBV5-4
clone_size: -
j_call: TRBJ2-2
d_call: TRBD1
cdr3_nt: TGTGCCAGCAGCTCCCGGACAGGGGAAGAGGGCGGGGAGCTGTTTTTT
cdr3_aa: CASSSRTGEEGGELFF